The T cell receptor (beta chain) described here comes from a study of cytomegalovirus exposure and HLA in healthy donors. Researchers ran the PCR with 60 Vbeta and 13 Jbeta primers. The protocol was immunoSEQ multiplex PCR, while the TCRdb copy is restricted to in-frame clones and leaves out a portion. The data show about 180,000 clones, roughly 80% seen once. The CDR3 is 13 amino acids. Trimming stripped 0 bases from V and 5 bases from J, with 7 bases between. Germline V gene sequence: CDR1 ENHRY, CDR2 SYGVKD. This chain uses TRBV10-3 with TRBJ1-2, with D unresolved. Sequenced sample: PBMCs. The receptor was derived from a man in his forties in good health and CMV-seronegative. The CDR3 DNA reads as TGTGCCATCAGTGAGTCGGGGAGGTATGGCTACACCTTC. It codes for CAISESGRYGYTF.